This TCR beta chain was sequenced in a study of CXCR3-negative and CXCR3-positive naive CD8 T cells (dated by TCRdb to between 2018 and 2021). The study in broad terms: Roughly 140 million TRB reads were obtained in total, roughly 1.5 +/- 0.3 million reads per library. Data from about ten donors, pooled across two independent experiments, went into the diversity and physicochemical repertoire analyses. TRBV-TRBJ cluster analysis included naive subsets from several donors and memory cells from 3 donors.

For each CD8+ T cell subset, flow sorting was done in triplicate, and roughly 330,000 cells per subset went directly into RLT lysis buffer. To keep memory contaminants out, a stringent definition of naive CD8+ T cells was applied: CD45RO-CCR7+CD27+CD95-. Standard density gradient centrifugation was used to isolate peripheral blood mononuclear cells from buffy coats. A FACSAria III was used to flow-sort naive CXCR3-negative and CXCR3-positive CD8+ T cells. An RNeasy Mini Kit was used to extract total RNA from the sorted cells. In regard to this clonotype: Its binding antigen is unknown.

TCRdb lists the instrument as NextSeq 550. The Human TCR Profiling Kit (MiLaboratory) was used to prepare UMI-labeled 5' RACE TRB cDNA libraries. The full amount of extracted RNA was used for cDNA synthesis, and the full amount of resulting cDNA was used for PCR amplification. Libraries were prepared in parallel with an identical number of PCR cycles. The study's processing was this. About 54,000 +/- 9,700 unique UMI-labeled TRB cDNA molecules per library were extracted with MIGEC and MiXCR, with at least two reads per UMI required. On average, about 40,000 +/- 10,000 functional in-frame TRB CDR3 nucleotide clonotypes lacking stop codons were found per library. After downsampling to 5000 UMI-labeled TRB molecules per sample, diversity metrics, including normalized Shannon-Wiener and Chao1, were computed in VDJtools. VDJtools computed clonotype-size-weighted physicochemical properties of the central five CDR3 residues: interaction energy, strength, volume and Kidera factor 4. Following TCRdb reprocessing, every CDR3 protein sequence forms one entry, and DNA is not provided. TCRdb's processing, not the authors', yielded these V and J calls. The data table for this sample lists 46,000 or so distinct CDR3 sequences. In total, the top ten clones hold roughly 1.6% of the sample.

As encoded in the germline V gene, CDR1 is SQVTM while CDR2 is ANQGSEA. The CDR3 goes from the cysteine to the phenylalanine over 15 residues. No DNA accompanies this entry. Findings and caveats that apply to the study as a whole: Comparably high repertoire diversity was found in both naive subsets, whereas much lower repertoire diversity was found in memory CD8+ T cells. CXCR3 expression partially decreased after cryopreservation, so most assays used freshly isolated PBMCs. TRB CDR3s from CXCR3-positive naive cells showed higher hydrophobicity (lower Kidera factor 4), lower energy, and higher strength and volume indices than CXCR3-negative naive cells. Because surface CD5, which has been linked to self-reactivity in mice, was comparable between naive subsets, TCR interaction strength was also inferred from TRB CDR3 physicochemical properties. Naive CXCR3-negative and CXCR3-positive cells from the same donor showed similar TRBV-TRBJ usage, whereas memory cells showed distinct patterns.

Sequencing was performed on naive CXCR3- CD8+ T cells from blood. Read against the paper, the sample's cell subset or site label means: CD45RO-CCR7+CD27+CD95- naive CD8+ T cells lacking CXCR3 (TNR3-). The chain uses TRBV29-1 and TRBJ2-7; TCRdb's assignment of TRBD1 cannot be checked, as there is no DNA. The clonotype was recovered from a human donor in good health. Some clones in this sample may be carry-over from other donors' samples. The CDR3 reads CSVESGQRTPYEQYF.